This T cell receptor (beta chain) originates from a study of cytomegalovirus exposure and HLA in healthy donors. Remarks on this clone: Its antigen remains unidentified.

This PCR relied on a set of 60 Vbeta primers and 13 Jbeta primers. Clones were sequenced by immunoSEQ multiplex PCR, and TCRdb holds only the in-frame ones, with some missing. This sample yields about 140,000 clones, of which approximately 80% are seen a single time; less than 3% belongs to the top ten. Study conclusions and caveats: Most subjects' HLA-A and HLA-B alleles were reportedly predicted from TCR beta sequences. Presence/absence analyses supposed approximately even sequencing depth among donors.

The CDR3 sequence is 14 residues long. V lost 6 bases and J 3 bases, leaving 14 bases between the germline ends. The germline CDR1 and CDR2 sequences are MDHEN and SYDVKM. The gene calls are TRBV28 and TRBJ1-1; D ambiguous. The sequence came from a woman between 18 and 30 years old in good health and CMV-seropositive. Sequenced: PBMCs. In nucleotides, the CDR3 is TGTGCCAGCAGCCTATGGAACACAGACACTGAAGCTTTCTTT. Translating it yields CASSLWNTDTEAFF.